This T cell receptor (beta chain) comes out of a study of blood T cell repertoires in COVID-19. Study-wide background: T cells, B-cell-depleted T cells, or PBMCs provided the cDNA or gDNA that served as material.

V lost 7 bases and J 2 bases, leaving 15 bases between the germline ends. This CDR3 comprises 15 residues. Germline values: CDR1 MNHEY, CDR2 SMNVEV (reference sequence). Sequencing used immunoSEQ multiplex PCR; TCRdb keeps in-frame clones, though not all of them. Of about 67,000 clones listed, about 90% are singletons. The sequenced sample consisted of peripheral blood. This TCR was sampled from a middle-aged man with active COVID-19. The genes are TRBV27 and TRBJ2-1, with TRBD2 as a possible D gene (6 bases). CDR3 residues: CASNRGLATYNEQFF. CDR3 DNA sequence: TGTGCCAGCAACCGCGGGCTAGCGACCTACAATGAGCAGTTCTTC.